This passage covers 14 T cell receptor beta chains from one sample sequenced in a study of blood T cells in healthy people across ages. The second PCR ran about 7 to 12 cycles with a sample-barcoded 5' primer and J-beta primers. TCRdb used MiXCR to reprocess the 5' RACE reads, holding one entry per CDR3 protein. The sample includes about a million distinct CDR3 sequences, roughly two fifths of them seen just once. Sequences were obtained from blood. The receptors here all came from a young man in good health.

The chain is built from TRBV9 and TRBJ2-3; D is tentatively TRBD1 or TRBD2 (6 bases each). Deletions cut 0 bases from V and 0 bases from J, with 11 bases between. Germline CDR1 SGDLS, CDR2 YYNGEE. CDR3 size: 16 residues. DNA of the CDR3: TGTGCCAGCAGCGTAGGGGGGGCCACTAGCACAGATACGCAGTATTTT. Protein product: CASSVGGATSTDTQYF.

In its sample, this clonotype was seen a few times. The chain combines TRBV6-2 or TRBV6-3 with TRBJ1-2; no reliable D call. Trimming removed 7 bases at V and 0 bases at J, with 12 bases between. Germline CDR1 and CDR2: MNHEY and SVGEGT. This CDR3 contains 14 residues. CDR3 sequence reads: CASIPSGTNYGYTF. As DNA, the CDR3 is TGTGCCAGCATCCCCTCCGGGACTAACTATGGCTACACCTTC.

This clonotype was observed a handful of times. J is TRBJ2-3 and V is TRBV9; D call uncertain. Germline V gene sequence: CDR1 SGDLS, CDR2 YYNGEE. Trimming took off 4 bases at V and 6 bases at J, with 12 bases between the two ends. The CDR3 is 13 amino acids. This chain's CDR3 is CASSPEPDDTQYF. In DNA, the CDR3 is TGTGCCAGCAGCCCAGAACCCGACGATACGCAGTATTTT.

V gene TRBV4-1 combines with J gene TRBJ2-2; 9 bases agree with TRBD1. V was pared by 8 bases and J by 9 bases, with 10 bases of the junction left unmatched. Germline V lookup: CDR1 MGHRA, CDR2 YSYEKL. This CDR3 contains 14 residues. In DNA form, the CDR3 reads TGCGCCAGCTCCCTAGAACAGGGGGCTAGGGAGCTGTTTTTT. Protein: CASSLEQGARELFF.

This clonotype was picked up one time. A read error may produce the germline difference seen at one junction end. The rearrangement links TRBV27 to TRBJ1-5; D is perhaps TRBD1 (5 bases). Germline loops: CDR1 MNHEY, CDR2 SMNVEV (reference sequence). This CDR3 is built from 15 residues. CDR3 residues: CAGRMQGGDYQPQHF. DNA of the CDR3: TGTGCCGGCAGAATGCAGGGAGGGGACTATCAGCCCCAGCATTTT.

This clonotype was picked up a small number of times. J is TRBJ2-2 and V is TRBV10-3; D unresolved. Germline CDR1 is ENHRY and CDR2 is SYGVKD. The CDR3 spans 11 residues. V lost 8 bases and J lost 3, with 4 bases in between. The CDR3 sequence: CAIADTGELFF. CDR3 coding DNA: TGTGCCATCGCAGACACCGGGGAGCTGTTTTTT.

The V call is TRBV7-3, the J call TRBJ2-1; D unresolved. V was clipped by 2 bases and J by 6 bases, with 14 bases between them. The germline V gene has CDR1 SGHTA and CDR2 FQGTGA. The CDR3 runs to 15 residues. CDR3 region: CASSLGSSQVNEQFF. CDR3 DNA: TGTGCCAGCAGCTTAGGTTCTTCTCAGGTCAATGAGCAGTTCTTC.

The V and J genes are TRBV7-3 and TRBJ2-3, with TRBD2 matching over 9 bases. V lost 1 base and J lost 0; bases outside the gene matches: 11. CDR3 length: 19 residues. Germline assignment: CDR1 SGHTA and CDR2 FQGTGA. CDR3 in amino acids: CASSLISRVLAGSTDTQYF. CDR3 bases: TGTGCCAGCAGCTTAATCTCGCGGGTTCTAGCGGGGAGCACAGATACGCAGTATTTT.

The chain employs TRBV4-1 and TRBJ2-3, with D perhaps matching TRBD1 or TRBD2 (5 bases each). This CDR3 is built from 16 residues. The germline V gene encodes CDR1 MGHRA and CDR2 YSYEKL. Trimming pared 0 bases from V and 2 bases from J, leaving 12 bases between. CDR3 nucleotide sequence: TGCGCCAGCAGCCAAGATGGTGGGGGATTCACAGATACGCAGTATTTT. It is translated as CASSQDGGGFTDTQYF.

The CDR3 spells CAWSPGERADTQYF. The CDR3 DNA reads TGTGCCTGGAGTCCCGGGGAACGAGCAGATACGCAGTATTTT. The chain recombines TRBV30 with TRBJ2-3; D is perhaps TRBD2 (5 bases). Germline loops: CDR1 GTSNPN, CDR2 SVGIG (reference sequence). Trimming left V 2 bases short and J 4 bases short, with 13 bases between. The CDR3 runs to 14 residues.

Turning to this clonotype: The junction differs from germline at one of its ends, possibly a read error. The chain combines TRBV7-2 with TRBJ2-1; no firm D call. Germline V gives CDR1 SGHTA, CDR2 FQGNSA. The length of the CDR3 is 13 residues. CDR3 sequence reads: CASTLGPNNEQFF. The CDR3 coding sequence is TGTGCCAGCACCTTAGGGCCTAACAATGAGCAGTTCTTC. Full variable domain (outside the CDR3, taken from reference TRBV7-2 and TRBJ2-1): GAGVSQSPSNKVTEKGKDVELRCDPISGHTALYWYRQSLGQGLEFLIYFQGNSAPDKSGLPSDRFSAERTGGSVSTLTIQRTQQEDSAVYLCASTLGPNNEQFFGPGTRLTVL.

This clonotype came up a few times. The V call is TRBV27, the J call TRBJ2-7; D is unclear. V lost 4 bases, J lost 3 bases, and 1 base lay in between. The length of the CDR3 is 10 residues. Looked up from germline, CDR1 is MNHEY and CDR2 is SMNVEV (reference sequence). In DNA form, the CDR3 reads TGTGCCAGCAGTTACTACGAGCAGTACTTC. This translates into CASSYYEQYF.

This chain uses TRBV6-5 with TRBJ2-3, with D possibly being TRBD1 (5 bases). CDR3 size: 16 residues. Germline-derived CDR1 and CDR2 are MNHEY and SVGAGI. Trimming pared 4 bases from V and 4 bases from J, leaving 18 bases between. The CDR3: CASSSLDIQDADTQYF. The CDR3 region has the DNA TGTGCCAGCAGTTCTCTGGACATCCAAGACGCAGATACGCAGTATTTT.

The chain carries TRBV27 and TRBJ1-1; D is uncertain. The CDR3 is made up of 13 amino acids. CDR1 is MNHEY and CDR2 is SMNVEV in the germline V gene (reference sequence). The germline V and J ends were trimmed by 4 bases and 3 bases, with 9 bases remaining between them. CDR3 coding DNA: TGTGCCAGCAGTTGGAGGGAAGACACTGAAGCTTTCTTT. It specifies CASSWREDTEAFF.